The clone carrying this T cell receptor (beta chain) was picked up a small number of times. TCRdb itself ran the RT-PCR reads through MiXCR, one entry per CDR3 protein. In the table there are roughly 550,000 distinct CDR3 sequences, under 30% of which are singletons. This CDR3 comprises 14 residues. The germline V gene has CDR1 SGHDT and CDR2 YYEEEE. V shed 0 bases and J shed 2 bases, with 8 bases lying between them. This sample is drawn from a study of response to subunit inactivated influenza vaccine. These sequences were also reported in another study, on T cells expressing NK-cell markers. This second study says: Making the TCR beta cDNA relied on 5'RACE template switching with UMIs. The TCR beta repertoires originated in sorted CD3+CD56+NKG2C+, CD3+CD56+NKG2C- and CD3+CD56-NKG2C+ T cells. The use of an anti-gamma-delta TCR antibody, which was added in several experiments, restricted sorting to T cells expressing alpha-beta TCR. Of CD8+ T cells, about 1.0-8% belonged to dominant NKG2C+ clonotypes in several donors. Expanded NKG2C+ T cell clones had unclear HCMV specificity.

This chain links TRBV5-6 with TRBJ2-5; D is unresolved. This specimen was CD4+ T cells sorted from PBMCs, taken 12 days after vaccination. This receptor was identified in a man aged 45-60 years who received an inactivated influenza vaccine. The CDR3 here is CASSLGPDQETQYF. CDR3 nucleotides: TGTGCCAGCAGCTTGGGTCCGGATCAAGAGACCCAGTACTTC.